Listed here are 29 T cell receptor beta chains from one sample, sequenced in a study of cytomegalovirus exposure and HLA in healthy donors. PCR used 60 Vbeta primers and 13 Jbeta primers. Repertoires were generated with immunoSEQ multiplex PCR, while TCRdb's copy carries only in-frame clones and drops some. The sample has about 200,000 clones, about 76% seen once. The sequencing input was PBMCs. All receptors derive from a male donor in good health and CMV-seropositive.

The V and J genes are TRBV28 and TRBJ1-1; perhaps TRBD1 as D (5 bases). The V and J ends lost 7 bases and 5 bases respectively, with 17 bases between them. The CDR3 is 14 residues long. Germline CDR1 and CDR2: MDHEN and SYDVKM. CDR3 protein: CASKSGVIGTEAFF. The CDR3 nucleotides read TGTGCCAGCAAATCGGGGGTGATTGGAACTGAAGCTTTCTTT.

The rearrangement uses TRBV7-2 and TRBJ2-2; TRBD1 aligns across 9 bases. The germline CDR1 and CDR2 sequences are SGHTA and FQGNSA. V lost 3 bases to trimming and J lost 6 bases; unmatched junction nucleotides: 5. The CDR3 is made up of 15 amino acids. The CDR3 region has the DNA TGTGCCAGCAGCTTTTTCACAGGGGGCTCCGGGGAGCTGTTTTTT. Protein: CASSFFTGGSGELFF. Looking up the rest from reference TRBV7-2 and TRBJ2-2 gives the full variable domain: GAGVSQSPSNKVTEKGKDVELRCDPISGHTALYWYRQSLGQGLEFLIYFQGNSAPDKSGLPSDRFSAERTGGSVSTLTIQRTQQEDSAVYLCASSFFTGGSGELFFGEGSRLTVL.

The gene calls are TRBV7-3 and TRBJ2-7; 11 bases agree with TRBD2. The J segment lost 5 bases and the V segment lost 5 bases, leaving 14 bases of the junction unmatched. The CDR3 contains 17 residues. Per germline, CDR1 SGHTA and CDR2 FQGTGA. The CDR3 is CASSQTGGLLAGDEQYF. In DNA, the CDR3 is TGTGCCAGCAGCCAGACAGGGGGACTACTAGCGGGAGACGAGCAGTACTTC.

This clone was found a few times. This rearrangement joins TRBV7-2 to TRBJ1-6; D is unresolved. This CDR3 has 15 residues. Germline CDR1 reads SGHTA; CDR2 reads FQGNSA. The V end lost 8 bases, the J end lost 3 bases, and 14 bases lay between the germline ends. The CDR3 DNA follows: TGTGCCAGCCGACCGGAAGGAGTCTATAATTCACCCCTCCACTTT. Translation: CASRPEGVYNSPLHF.

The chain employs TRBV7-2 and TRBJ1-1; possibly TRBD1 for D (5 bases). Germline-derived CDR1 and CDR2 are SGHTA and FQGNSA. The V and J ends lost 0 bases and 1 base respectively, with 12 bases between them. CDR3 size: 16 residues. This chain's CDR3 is CASSLAPRQPNTEAFF. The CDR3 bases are TGTGCCAGCAGCTTAGCACCTAGACAGCCGAACACTGAAGCTTTCTTT.

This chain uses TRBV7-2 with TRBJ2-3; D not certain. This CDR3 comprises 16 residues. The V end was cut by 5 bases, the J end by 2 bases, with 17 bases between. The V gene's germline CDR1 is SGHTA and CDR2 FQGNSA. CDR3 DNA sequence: TGTGCCAGCAGCGCCCTAGGTCAAAGTCCCACAGATACGCAGTATTTT. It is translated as CASSALGQSPTDTQYF.

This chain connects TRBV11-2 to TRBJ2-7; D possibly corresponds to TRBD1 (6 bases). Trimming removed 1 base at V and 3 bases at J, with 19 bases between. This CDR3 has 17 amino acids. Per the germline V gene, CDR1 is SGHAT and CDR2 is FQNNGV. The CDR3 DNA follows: TGTGCCAGCAGCTTAGGGTCCCGGGCCAGGGGATTCTACGAGCAGTACTTC. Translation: CASSLGSRARGFYEQYF.

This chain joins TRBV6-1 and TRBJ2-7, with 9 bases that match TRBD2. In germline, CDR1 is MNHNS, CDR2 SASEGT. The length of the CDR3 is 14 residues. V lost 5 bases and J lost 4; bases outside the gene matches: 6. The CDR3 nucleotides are TGTGCCAGCAGTCGGACTAGCGAGGGGTACGAGCAGTACTTC. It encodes CASSRTSEGYEQYF.

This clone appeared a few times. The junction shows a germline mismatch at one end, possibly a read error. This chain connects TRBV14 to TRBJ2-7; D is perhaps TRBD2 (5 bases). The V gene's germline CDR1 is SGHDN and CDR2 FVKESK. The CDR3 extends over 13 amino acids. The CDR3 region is CASSQIGERRISF. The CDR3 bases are TGTGCCAGCAGCCAAATTGGGGAGCGCCGGATATCCTTC.

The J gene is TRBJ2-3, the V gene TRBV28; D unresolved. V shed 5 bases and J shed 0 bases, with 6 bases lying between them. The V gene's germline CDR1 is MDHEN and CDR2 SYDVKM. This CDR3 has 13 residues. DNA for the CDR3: TGTGCCAGCAGTCTCCTCAGCACAGATACGCAGTATTTT. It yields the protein CASSLLSTDTQYF. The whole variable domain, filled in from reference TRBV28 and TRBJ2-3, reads DVKVTQSSRYLVKRTGEKVFLECVQDMDHENMFWYRQDPGLGLRLIYFSYDVKMKEKGDIPEGYSVSREKKERFSLILESASTNQTSMYLCASSLLSTDTQYFGPGTRLTVL.

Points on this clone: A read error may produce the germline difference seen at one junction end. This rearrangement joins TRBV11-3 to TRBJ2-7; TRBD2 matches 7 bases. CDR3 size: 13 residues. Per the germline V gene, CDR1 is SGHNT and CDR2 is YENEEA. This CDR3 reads CASSLNRDYKQYF. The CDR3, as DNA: TGTGCCAGCAGCTTAAATAGGGACTACAAGCAGTACTTC.

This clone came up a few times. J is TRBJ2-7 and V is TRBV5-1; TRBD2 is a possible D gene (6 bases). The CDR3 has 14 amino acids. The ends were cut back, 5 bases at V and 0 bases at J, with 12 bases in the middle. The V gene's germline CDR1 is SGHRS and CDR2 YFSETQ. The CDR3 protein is CASREGGSSYEQYF. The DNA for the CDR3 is TGCGCCAGCAGAGAGGGAGGAAGCTCCTACGAGCAGTACTTC.

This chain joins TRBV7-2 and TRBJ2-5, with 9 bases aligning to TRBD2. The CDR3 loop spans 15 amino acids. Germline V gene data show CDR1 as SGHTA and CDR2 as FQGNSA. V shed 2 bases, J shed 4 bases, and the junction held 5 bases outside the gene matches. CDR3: CASSLKRGARETQYF. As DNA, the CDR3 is TGTGCCAGCAGCTTAAAGCGGGGGGCGCGAGAGACCCAGTACTTC.

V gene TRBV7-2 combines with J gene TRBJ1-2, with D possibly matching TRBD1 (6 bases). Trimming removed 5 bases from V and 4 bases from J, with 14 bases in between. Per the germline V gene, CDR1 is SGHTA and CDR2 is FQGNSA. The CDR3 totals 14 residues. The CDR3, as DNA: TGTGCCAGCAGCCCGGCCGACAGGTTCTATGGCTACACCTTC. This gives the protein CASSPADRFYGYTF.

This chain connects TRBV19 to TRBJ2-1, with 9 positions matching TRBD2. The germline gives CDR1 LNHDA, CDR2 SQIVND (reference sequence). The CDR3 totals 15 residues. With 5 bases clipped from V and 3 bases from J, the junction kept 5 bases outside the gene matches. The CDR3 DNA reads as TGTGCCAGTAGTTTTAGCGGGAGCTTCTACAATGAGCAGTTCTTC. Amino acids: CASSFSGSFYNEQFF. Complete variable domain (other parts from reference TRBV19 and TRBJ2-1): DGGITQSPKYLFRKEGQNVTLSCEQNLNHDAMYWYRQDPGQGLRLIYYSQIVNDFQKGDIAEGYSVSREKKESFPLTVTSAQKNPTAFYLCASSFSGSFYNEQFFGPGTRLTVL.

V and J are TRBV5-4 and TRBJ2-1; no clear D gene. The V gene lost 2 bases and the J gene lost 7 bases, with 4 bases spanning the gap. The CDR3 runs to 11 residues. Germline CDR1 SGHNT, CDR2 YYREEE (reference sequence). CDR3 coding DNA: TGTGCCAGCAGCTTCCTTAATGAGCAGTTCTTC. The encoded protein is CASSFLNEQFF.

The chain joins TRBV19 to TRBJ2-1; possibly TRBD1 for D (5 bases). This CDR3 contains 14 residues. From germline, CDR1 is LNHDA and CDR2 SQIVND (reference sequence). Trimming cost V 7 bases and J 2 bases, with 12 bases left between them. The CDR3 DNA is TGTGCCAGTACCCCGACAGTTACCTACAATGAGCAGTTCTTC. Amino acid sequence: CASTPTVTYNEQFF.

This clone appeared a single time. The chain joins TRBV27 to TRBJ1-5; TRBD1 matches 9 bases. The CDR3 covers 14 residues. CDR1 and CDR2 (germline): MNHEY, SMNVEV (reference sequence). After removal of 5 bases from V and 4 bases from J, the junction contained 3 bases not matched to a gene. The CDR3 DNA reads TGTGCCAGCAGTCGGGACAGGGAAAATCAGCCCCAGCATTTT. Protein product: CASSRDRENQPQHF.

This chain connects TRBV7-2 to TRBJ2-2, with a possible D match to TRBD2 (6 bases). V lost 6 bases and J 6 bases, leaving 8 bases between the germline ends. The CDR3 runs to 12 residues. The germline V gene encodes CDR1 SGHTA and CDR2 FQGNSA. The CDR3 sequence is CASRAGPGELFF. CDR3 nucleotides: TGTGCCAGCAGGGCGGGGCCCGGGGAGCTGTTTTTT.

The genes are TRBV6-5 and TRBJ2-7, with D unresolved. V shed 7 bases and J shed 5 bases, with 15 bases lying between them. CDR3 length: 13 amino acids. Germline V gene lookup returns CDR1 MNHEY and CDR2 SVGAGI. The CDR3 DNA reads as TGTGCCAGCACGTACGCCGGGTCGGACGAGCAGTACTTC. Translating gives CASTYAGSDEQYF.

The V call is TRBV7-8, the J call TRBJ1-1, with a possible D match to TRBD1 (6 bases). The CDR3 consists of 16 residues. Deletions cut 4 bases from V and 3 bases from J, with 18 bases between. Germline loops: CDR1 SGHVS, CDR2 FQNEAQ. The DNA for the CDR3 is TGTGCCAGCAGCTCACAGGGATTCGGGGTCTACACTGAAGCTTTCTTT. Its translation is CASSSQGFGVYTEAFF.

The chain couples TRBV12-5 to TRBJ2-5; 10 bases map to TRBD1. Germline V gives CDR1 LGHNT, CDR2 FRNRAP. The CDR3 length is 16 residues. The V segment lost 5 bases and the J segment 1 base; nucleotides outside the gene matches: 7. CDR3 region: CASGPGTGALQETQYF. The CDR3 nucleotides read TGTGCTAGTGGTCCCGGGACAGGGGCCCTCCAAGAGACCCAGTACTTC.

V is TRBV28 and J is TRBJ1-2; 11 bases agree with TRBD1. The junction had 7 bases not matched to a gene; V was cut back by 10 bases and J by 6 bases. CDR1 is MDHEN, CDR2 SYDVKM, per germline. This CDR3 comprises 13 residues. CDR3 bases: TGTGCCACCAAGAGGACAGGGGGCCATGGCTACACCTTC. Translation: CATKRTGGHGYTF.

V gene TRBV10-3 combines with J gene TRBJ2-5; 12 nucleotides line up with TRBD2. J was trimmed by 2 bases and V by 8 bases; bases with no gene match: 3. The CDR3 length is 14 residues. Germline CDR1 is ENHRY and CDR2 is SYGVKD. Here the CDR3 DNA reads TGTGCCATCTCTAGCGGGGGGGGACAAGAGACCCAGTACTTC. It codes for CAISSGGGQETQYF.

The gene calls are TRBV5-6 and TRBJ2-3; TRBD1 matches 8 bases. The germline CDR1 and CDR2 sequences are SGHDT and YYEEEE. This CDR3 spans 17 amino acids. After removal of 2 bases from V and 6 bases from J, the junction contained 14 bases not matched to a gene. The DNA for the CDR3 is TGTGCCAGCAGCTTTGGACCAGGGGGCGCCCGTTTTGATACGCAGTATTTT. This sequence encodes CASSFGPGGARFDTQYF.

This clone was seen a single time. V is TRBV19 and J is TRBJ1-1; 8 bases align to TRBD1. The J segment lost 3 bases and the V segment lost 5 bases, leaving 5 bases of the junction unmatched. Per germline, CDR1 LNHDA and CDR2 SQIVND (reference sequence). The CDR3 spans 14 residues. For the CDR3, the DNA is TGTGCCAGTAGTCTCCAGACAGGGGACACTGAAGCTTTCTTT. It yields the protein CASSLQTGDTEAFF. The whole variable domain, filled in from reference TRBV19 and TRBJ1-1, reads DGGITQSPKYLFRKEGQNVTLSCEQNLNHDAMYWYRQDPGQGLRLIYYSQIVNDFQKGDIAEGYSVSREKKESFPLTVTSAQKNPTAFYLCASSLQTGDTEAFFGQGTRLTVV.

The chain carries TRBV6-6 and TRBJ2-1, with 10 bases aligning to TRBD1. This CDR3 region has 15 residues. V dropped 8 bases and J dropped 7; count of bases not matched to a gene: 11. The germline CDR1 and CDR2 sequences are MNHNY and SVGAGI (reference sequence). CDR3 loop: CASAFRDRGPNEQFF. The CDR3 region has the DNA TGTGCCAGCGCCTTCCGGGACAGGGGTCCGAATGAGCAGTTCTTC.

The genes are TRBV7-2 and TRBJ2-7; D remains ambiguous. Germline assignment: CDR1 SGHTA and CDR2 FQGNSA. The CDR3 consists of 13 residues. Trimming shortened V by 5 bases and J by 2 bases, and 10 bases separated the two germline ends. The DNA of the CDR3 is TGTGCCAGCAGCGCGCTACTTACCTACGAGCAGTACTTC. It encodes CASSALLTYEQYF.

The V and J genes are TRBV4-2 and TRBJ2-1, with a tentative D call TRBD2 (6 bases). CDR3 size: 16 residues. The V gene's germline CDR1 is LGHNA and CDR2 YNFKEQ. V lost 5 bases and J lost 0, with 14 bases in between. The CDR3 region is CASSFERAISYNEQFF. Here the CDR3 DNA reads TGTGCCAGCAGCTTCGAGCGGGCCATCTCCTACAATGAGCAGTTCTTC.